This T cell receptor beta chain is from a study of blood T cell repertoires in COVID-19. On the study more broadly: Donors in the United States, Italy and Spain gave samples during acute or convalescent COVID-19. Sample material is recorded as cDNA or gDNA derived from T cells, B-cell-depleted T cells, or PBMCs.

As originally analysed: Estimation of nucleated cell counts was performed using reference gene primer amplification. Using immunoSEQ multiplex PCR, the repertoire was profiled, and TCRdb retains in-frame clones only, with some absent. From that table come the V and J calls and clone size; the DNA was used to work out D and trimming. Among around 31,000 clones listed, 91% were seen once. V lost 0 bases to trimming and J lost 2 bases, with 5 bases between them. The germline gives CDR1 SGHTA, CDR2 FQGNSA. The CDR3 runs 13 residues. V gene TRBV7-2 combines with J gene TRBJ2-7; D is unresolved. Sequenced sample: peripheral blood. This receptor was identified in a man between 60 and 75 years old with acute or convalescent COVID-19. CDR3 sequence (DNA): TGTGCCAGCAGCTTAGCCACAACCTACGAGCAGTACTTC. Translating gives CASSLATTYEQYF.